The source of this T cell receptor beta chain is a study of T cell responses to AZD1222 COVID-19 vaccine. The study, taken as a whole, reports: Nearly half of unique spike-specific TCRs reportedly avoided B.1.351 and B.1.1.7 mutated regions. The peak T cell response came first, and repertoires were sampled only after it. Researchers report vaccine-associated CD4 TCRs spanning spike, with dominance at 160-218 and 743-854. Spike-specific TCR breadth and depth went up after people got two AZD1222 doses.

TCRdb's table, derived via immunoSEQ multiplex PCR, lists solely in-frame clones and lacks some. Of around 130,000 clones in the sample, under 95% are singletons; the top ten hold less than 6.5%. In the case of this clone: Its antigen is still unknown.

The germline gives CDR1 SNHLY, CDR2 FYNNEI. Trimming took off 3 bases at V and 5 bases at J, with 16 bases between the two ends. CDR3 length: 15 amino acids. Sample: peripheral blood, taken on day 0 of AZD1222 vaccination. The origin of this receptor is an adult in good health. The chain employs TRBV2 and TRBJ2-5; D is uncertain. CDR3 in amino acids: CASSEKGRLWETQYF. The CDR3 nucleotides are TGTGCCAGCAGTGAGAAGGGTAGGCTTTGGGAGACCCAGTACTTC. The whole variable domain, filled in from reference TRBV2 and TRBJ2-5, reads EPEVTQTPSHQVTQMGQEVILRCVPISNHLYFYWYRQILGQKVEFLVSFYNNEISEKSEIFDDQFSVERPDGSNFTLKIRSTKLEDSAMYFCASSEKGRLWETQYFGPGTRLLVL.